A selection of T cell receptor beta chains follows, all from one sample in a study of blood T cells in healthy people across ages. TCRdb processed the 5' RACE reads anew with MiXCR; each CDR3 protein has one entry. The top ten hold around an eighth of the sample, which has about 670,000 distinct CDR3 sequences, 40% to 65% seen once. Sequenced material: blood. These receptors were obtained from a woman older than 75 in good health. Each CDR3 is given with its conserved first and last residue. The D gene is left open where the match is weak. For some rows the clone size is stated as once, few or many, or as a class when expanded; others skip it.

TRBD2	TRBJ2-7	TRBV6-1	many	TGTGCCAGCAGCCCGGGACTAGCGGGACTCGACGAGCAGTACTTC	CASSPGLAGLDEQYF
TRBD1	TRBJ1-2	TRBV28	NA	TGTGCCAGCAGCGGACAGGGTGGAAGCTATGGCTACACCTTC	CASSGQGGSYGYTF
TRBD1	TRBJ2-7	TRBV24-1	few	TGTGCCACCAGTGATCCGGGACAGGGGATATACGAGCAGTACTTC	CATSDPGQGIYEQYF
NA	TRBJ2-3	TRBV7-3	many	TGTGCCAGCAGCGTAACTAGCACAGATACGCAGTATTTT	CASSVTSTDTQYF
TRBD2	TRBJ2-7	TRBV20-1	NA	TGCAGTGCTAGGACTAGCGGGAGGAACAACGAGCAGTACTTC	CSARTSGRNNEQYF
NA	TRBJ2-7	TRBV7-9	many	TGTGCCAGCAGCTTCGGCAGGGACTACGAGCAGTACTTC	CASSFGRDYEQYF
TRBD2	TRBJ2-1	TRBV29-1	NA	TGCAGCGCGGGACTAGTCAACGATGAGCAGTTCTTC	CSAGLVNDEQFF
TRBD1	TRBJ2-1	TRBV7-3	many	TGTGCCAGCAGCTTAACTACCGGGACAGGCCTCTACAATGAGCAGTTCTTC	CASSLTTGTGLYNEQFF
NA	TRBJ2-5	TRBV3-1	many	TGTGCCAGCAGCCAACCCTCGCCGGAGACCCAGTACTTC	CASSQPSPETQYF
NA	TRBJ2-3	TRBV20-1	few	TGCAGTGCTAGGGACGTAAGTAGCACAGATACGCAGTATTTT	CSARDVSSTDTQYF